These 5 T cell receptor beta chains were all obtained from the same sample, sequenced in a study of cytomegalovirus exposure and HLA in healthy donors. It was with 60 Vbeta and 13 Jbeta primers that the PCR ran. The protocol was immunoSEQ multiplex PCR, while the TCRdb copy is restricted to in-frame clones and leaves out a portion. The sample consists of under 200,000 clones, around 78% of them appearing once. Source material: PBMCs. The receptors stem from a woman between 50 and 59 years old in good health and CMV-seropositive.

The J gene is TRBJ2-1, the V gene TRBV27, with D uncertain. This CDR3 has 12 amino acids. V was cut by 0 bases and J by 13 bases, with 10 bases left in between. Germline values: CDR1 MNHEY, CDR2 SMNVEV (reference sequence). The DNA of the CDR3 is TGTGCCAGCAGTTTATCGAATGGCGGCCAGTTCTTC. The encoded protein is CASSLSNGGQFF.

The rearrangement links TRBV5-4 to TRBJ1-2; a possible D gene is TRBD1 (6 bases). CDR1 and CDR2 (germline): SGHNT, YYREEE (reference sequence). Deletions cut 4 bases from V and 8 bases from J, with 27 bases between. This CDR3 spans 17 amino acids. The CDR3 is CASSAIPPGTSGGGYTF. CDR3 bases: TGTGCCAGCAGCGCCATACCTCCCGGGACTTCGGGGGGCGGCTACACCTTC.

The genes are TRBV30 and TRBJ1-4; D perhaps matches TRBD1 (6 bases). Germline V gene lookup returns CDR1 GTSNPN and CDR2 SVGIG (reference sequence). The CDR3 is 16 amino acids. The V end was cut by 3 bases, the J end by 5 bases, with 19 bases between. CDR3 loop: CAWSAIRTASNEKLFF. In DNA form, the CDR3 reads TGTGCCTGGAGCGCAATCCGGACAGCCTCAAATGAAAAACTGTTTTTT. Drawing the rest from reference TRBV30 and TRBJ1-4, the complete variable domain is SQTIHQWPATLVQPVGSPLSLECTVEGTSNPNLYWYRQAAGRGLQLLFYSVGIGQISSEVPQNLSASRPQDRQFILSSKKLLLSDSGFYLCAWSAIRTASNEKLFFGSGTQLSVL.

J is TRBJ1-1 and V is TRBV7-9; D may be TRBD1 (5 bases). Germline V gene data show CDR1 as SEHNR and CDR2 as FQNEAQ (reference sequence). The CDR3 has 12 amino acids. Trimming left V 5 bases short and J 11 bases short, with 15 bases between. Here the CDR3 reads CASSLVGGFAFF. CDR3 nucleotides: TGTGCCAGCAGCCTCGTTGGGGGGTTCGCTTTCTTT.

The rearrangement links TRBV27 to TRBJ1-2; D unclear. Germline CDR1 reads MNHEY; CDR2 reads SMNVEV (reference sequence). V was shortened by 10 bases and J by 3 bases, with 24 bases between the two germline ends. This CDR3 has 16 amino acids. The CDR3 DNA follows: TGTGCCACCTGGAGTAGCCCCCATGGGCGGGACTATGGCTACACCTTC. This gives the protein CATWSSPHGRDYGYTF.